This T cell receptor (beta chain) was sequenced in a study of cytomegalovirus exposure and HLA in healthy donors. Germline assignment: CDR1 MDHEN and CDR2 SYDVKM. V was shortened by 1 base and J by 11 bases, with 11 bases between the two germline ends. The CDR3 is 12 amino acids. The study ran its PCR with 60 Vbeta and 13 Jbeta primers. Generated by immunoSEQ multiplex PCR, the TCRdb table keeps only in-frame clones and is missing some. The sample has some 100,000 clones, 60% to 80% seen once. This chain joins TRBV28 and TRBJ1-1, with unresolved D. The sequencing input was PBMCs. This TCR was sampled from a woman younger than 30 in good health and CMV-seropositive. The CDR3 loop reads CASSLSGSSAFF. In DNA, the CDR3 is TGTGCCAGCAGTTTATCGGGGAGTAGTGCTTTCTTT. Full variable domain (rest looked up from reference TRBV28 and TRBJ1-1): DVKVTQSSRYLVKRTGEKVFLECVQDMDHENMFWYRQDPGLGLRLIYFSYDVKMKEKGDIPEGYSVSREKKERFSLILESASTNQTSMYLCASSLSGSSAFFGQGTRLTVV.